This entry concerns a single T cell receptor (beta chain). Its antigen is unidentified. The entry originates in a study of T cell responses to AZD1222 COVID-19 vaccine. Sequencing used immunoSEQ multiplex PCR; TCRdb keeps in-frame clones, though not all of them. The repertoire includes about 190,000 clones, approximately 94% of them detected once, and 7.5% to 10% sits in the top ten. Trimming took 2 bases from V and 6 from J, leaving 7 bases between them. Germline V gene lookup returns CDR1 KGHSH and CDR2 LQKENI. The CDR3 covers 12 residues. Points from the study as a whole: The donor group comprised mostly white British people and more females; the analysis possibly underestimated clonal diversity.

This receptor was identified in an adult in good health. Source: peripheral blood, taken on day 0 of AZD1222 vaccination. V gene TRBV18 combines with J gene TRBJ1-2, with D unclear. CDR3 in amino acids: CASSPGQDGYTF. CDR3 DNA sequence: TGTGCCAGCTCACCAGGGCAGGATGGCTACACCTTC.